This T cell receptor (beta chain) appears in the sequencing data of a study of T cell repertoires in cytomegalovirus infection. The study's findings and limits: In two of eight donors, the top clonotype was HLA-C-restricted CMV-specific.

The CDR3 is made up of 13 amino acids. V was pared by 4 bases and J by 8 bases, with 17 bases between. In germline, CDR1 is SQVTM, CDR2 ANQGSEA. TCRdb itself ran the reads through MiXCR, one entry per CDR3 protein. In the table there are around 800,000 distinct CDR3 sequences, approximately 32% of which are singletons. With respect to this clonotype: Its specificity is unknown.

The V and J genes are TRBV29-1 and TRBJ1-2, with D possibly TRBD1 on 5 matching bases. The TCR originated in a human donor in good health (CMV status not recorded). Some clones in this sample may be carry-over from other donors' samples. Sequences were derived from cultured CD8+ T cells from PBMCs, sampled from culture after CMV antigen stimulation. CDR3 coding DNA: TGCAGCGTTGGTGAGGGGCCGATCTGGGGCTACACCTTC. Encoded protein: CSVGEGPIWGYTF. Looking up the rest from reference TRBV29-1 and TRBJ1-2 gives the full variable domain: SAVISQKPSRDICQRGTSLTIQCQVDSQVTMMFWYRQQPGQSLTLIATANQGSEATYESGFVIDKFPISRPNLTFSTLTVSNMSPEDSSIYLCSVGEGPIWGYTFGSGTRLTVV.